This entry lists 21 T cell receptor beta chains sequenced from one sample in a study of regulatory dendritic cells for organ transplantation. The method was immunoSEQ multiplex PCR; TCRdb's version includes in-frame clones alone and lacks a portion of them. The sample has some 35,000 clones; around nine tenths are singletons. Sequences were obtained from naive CD8+ T cells from blood. Subset specified: CD45RA+ naive T cells. These receptors originate from a human donor in good health.

The J gene is TRBJ2-7, the V gene TRBV6-5, with a possible D match to TRBD2 (5 bases). From germline, CDR1 is MNHEY and CDR2 SVGAGI. V was trimmed by 4 bases and J by 4 bases, leaving 14 bases between them. This CDR3 region has 14 residues. The CDR3 coding sequence is TGTGCCAGCAGTTTCACGGGGTTAGGATACGAGCAGTACTTC. Its translation: CASSFTGLGYEQYF.

The chain is built from TRBV29-1 and TRBJ1-2; 10 bases are a match to TRBD1. V lost 1 base, J lost 5 bases, and 4 bases stayed unmatched. This CDR3 spans 14 amino acids. Looked up from germline, CDR1 is SQVTM and CDR2 is ANQGSEA. The CDR3 bases are TGCAGCGTTGAAGTACGGACAGGGGGGTATGGCTACACCTTC. Its protein product is CSVEVRTGGYGYTF.

V and J are TRBV28 and TRBJ2-7; D gene ambiguous. Germline CDR1 reads MDHEN; CDR2 reads SYDVKM. The CDR3 covers 13 residues. The V end lost 3 bases, the J end lost 4 bases, and 10 bases lay between the germline ends. CDR3 nucleotide sequence: TGTGCCAGCAGTTTTGGTCTTGGGTACGAGCAGTACTTC. It is translated as CASSFGLGYEQYF.

The rearrangement uses TRBV6-1 and TRBJ2-7; tentative D call: TRBD2 (6 bases). Trimming left V 7 bases short and J 3 bases short, with 19 bases between. The CDR3 has 15 amino acids. From germline, CDR1 is MNHNS and CDR2 SASEGT. Here the CDR3 reads CASTSEGVVYYEQYF. The CDR3 coding sequence is TGTGCCAGCACCTCGGAGGGAGTAGTATACTACGAGCAGTACTTC.

The J gene is TRBJ2-1, the V gene TRBV5-8, with TRBD1 as a possible D gene (6 bases). Germline V CDR1 and CDR2: SGHTS, YDEGEE. V was clipped by 6 bases and J by 5 bases, with 18 bases between them. The CDR3 is 15 amino acids. The CDR3 spells CASIPTGTTNNEQFF. The CDR3 nucleotides are TGTGCCAGCATCCCGACCGGGACAACCAACAATGAGCAGTTCTTC.

V usage is TRBV4-1 and J usage is TRBJ1-5; TRBD1 agrees at 11 bases. Losses at the gene ends were 5 bases for V and 6 bases for J; bases not matched to a gene: 6. Germline-derived CDR1 and CDR2 are MGHRA and YSYEKL. The CDR3 loop spans 15 amino acids. CDR3 amino acids: CASSTRGTGGQPQHF. The CDR3 DNA reads TGCGCCAGCAGCACCCGAGGGACAGGGGGTCAGCCCCAGCATTTT.

This chain joins TRBV27 and TRBJ2-7; D remains unclear. This CDR3 has 11 amino acids. Germline V CDR1 and CDR2: MNHEY, SMNVEV (reference sequence). Deletions cut 4 bases from V and 7 bases from J, with 8 bases between. CDR3 in DNA: TGTGCCAGCAGTTCGAGTATTGAGCAGTACTTC. It codes for CASSSSIEQYF.

V gene TRBV15 combines with J gene TRBJ2-3, with 10 bases fitting TRBD2. The CDR3 sequence is 17 residues long. Germline V gives CDR1 LNHNV, CDR2 YYDKDF (reference sequence). V dropped 3 bases and J dropped 1; count of bases not matched to a gene: 7. The CDR3 reads CATSSLLAGVGTDTQYF. In DNA form, the CDR3 reads TGTGCCACCAGCAGCCTTCTAGCGGGGGTTGGCACAGATACGCAGTATTTT.

The J gene is TRBJ1-2, the V gene TRBV5-4; 7 nucleotides line up with TRBD1. Germline V gene sequence: CDR1 SGHNT, CDR2 YYREEE (reference sequence). CDR3 length: 15 amino acids. V trimming: 4 bases; J trimming: 5 bases; junction bases outside the gene matches: 11. For the CDR3, the DNA is TGTGCCAGCAGCCGCCAGGCTGACAGGGTTTATGGCTACACCTTC. This encodes CASSRQADRVYGYTF.

This sequence joins TRBV5-8 and TRBJ2-7; tentatively, D is TRBD2 (5 bases). V gave up 2 bases and J gave up 4 bases, with 19 bases separating them. CDR1 and CDR2 from the germline V gene are SGHTS and YDEGEE. This CDR3 comprises 16 residues. CDR3 sequence reads: CASSFGFYGGTYEQYF. The CDR3 DNA reads TGTGCCAGCAGCTTCGGGTTTTACGGAGGAACATACGAGCAGTACTTC.

This chain uses TRBV19 with TRBJ1-3; D ambiguous. V lost 7 bases to trimming and J lost 4 bases, with 20 bases between them. The CDR3 is 16 residues long. Germline loops: CDR1 LNHDA, CDR2 SQIVND (reference sequence). As DNA, the CDR3 is TGTGCCAGTATGGTCCCCCGGCAGGCGGGAGGAAACACCATATATTTT. Amino acids: CASMVPRQAGGNTIYF.

The J gene is TRBJ2-7, the V gene TRBV19, with 7 bases matching TRBD1. The J segment lost 2 bases and the V segment lost 5 bases, leaving 9 bases of the junction unmatched. The CDR3 sequence is 15 residues long. Germline assignment: CDR1 LNHDA and CDR2 SQIVND (reference sequence). CDR3 amino acids: CASSARQGLAYEQYF. The DNA for the CDR3 is TGTGCCAGTAGTGCGCGACAGGGTTTGGCCTACGAGCAGTACTTC.

The genes are TRBV7-2 and TRBJ2-1; 14 positions match TRBD2. This CDR3 spans 16 amino acids. Germline V gene lookup returns CDR1 SGHTA and CDR2 FQGNSA. V shed 4 bases and J 6 bases; nucleotides not matched to a gene: 5. This CDR3 reads CASSWTSGGTINEQFF. The CDR3 bases are TGTGCCAGCAGCTGGACTAGCGGGGGGACCATCAATGAGCAGTTCTTC.

The rearrangement joins TRBV19 to TRBJ2-2; TRBD1 aligns across 10 bases. With V trimmed by 5 bases and J by 5 bases, 2 bases remained unmatched. The CDR3 has 14 residues. Germline V lookup: CDR1 LNHDA, CDR2 SQIVND (reference sequence). This chain's CDR3 is CASSPGQGTGELFF. The CDR3 region has the DNA TGTGCCAGTAGTCCGGGACAGGGGACCGGGGAGCTGTTTTTT.

The chain joins TRBV29-1 to TRBJ1-2, with D possibly being TRBD1 (5 bases). This CDR3 contains 11 residues. Germline V CDR1 and CDR2: SQVTM, ANQGSEA. Trimming took off 8 bases at V and 8 bases at J, with 15 bases between the two ends. The chain's CDR3 is CSLGADDGYTF. CDR3 sequence (DNA): TGCAGCCTCGGGGCGGACGACGGCTACACCTTC.

V usage is TRBV6-5 and J usage is TRBJ1-1; 10 bases are a match to TRBD1. The CDR3 contains 14 residues. With V trimmed by 0 bases and J by 11 bases, 6 bases remained unmatched. CDR1 and CDR2 from the germline V gene are MNHEY and SVGAGI. DNA for the CDR3: TGTGCCAGCAGTTACTCTGATCCGGGACAGGGGGCTTTCTTT. Translation gives CASSYSDPGQGAFF.

The chain uses TRBV9 and TRBJ1-2, with a tentative D call TRBD1 (5 bases). This CDR3 contains 15 residues. V was cut by 1 base and J by 0 bases, with 10 bases left in between. From germline, CDR1 is SGDLS and CDR2 YYNGEE. DNA of the CDR3: TGTGCCAGCAGCGTATCGAGGGGCACTAACTATGGCTACACCTTC. Protein product: CASSVSRGTNYGYTF.

The genes are TRBV28 and TRBJ2-1, with 9 bases aligning to TRBD2. Germline lookup yields CDR1 MDHEN and CDR2 SYDVKM. Trimming removed 3 bases from V and 4 bases from J; junction bases left unmatched: 10. This CDR3 spans 17 amino acids. The CDR3 region has the DNA TGTGCCAGCAGTTTCGTAGCGGGAGACGCCGATTACAATGAGCAGTTCTTC. It codes for CASSFVAGDADYNEQFF.

Only a few counts were recorded for this clone. This CDR3 reads CASSRGQAPNQPQHF. The CDR3 DNA reads as TGTGCCAGTAGTAGAGGACAGGCGCCGAATCAGCCCCAGCATTTT. The chain links TRBV19 to TRBJ1-5; 7 positions match TRBD1. Per the germline V gene, CDR1 is LNHDA and CDR2 is SQIVND (reference sequence). Losses at the gene ends were 4 bases for V and 4 bases for J; bases not matched to a gene: 7. The CDR3 runs 15 residues.

The CDR3 reads CASSSVEDYNSPLHF. The CDR3 DNA sequence: TGTGCCAGCAGCTCAGTCGAAGATTATAATTCACCCCTCCACTTT. The chain employs TRBV11-2 and TRBJ1-6, with unresolved D. The germline V gene encodes CDR1 SGHAT and CDR2 FQNNGV. The V and J ends lost 4 bases and 4 bases respectively, with 11 bases between them. This CDR3 comprises 15 residues.

This sequence joins TRBV7-2 and TRBJ1-5, with 9 nucleotides matching TRBD1. V lost 5 bases to trimming and J lost 1 base; unmatched junction nucleotides: 9. CDR1 and CDR2 from the germline V gene are SGHTA and FQGNSA. The CDR3 sequence is 17 residues long. The CDR3: CASSTPTGGASNQPQHF. CDR3 nucleotides: TGTGCCAGCAGCACTCCAACAGGGGGCGCGAGCAATCAGCCCCAGCATTTT.